This is a list of T cell receptor beta chains from one sample in a study of OX40 agonist ivuxolimab in advanced cancers. Using immunoSEQ multiplex PCR, the repertoire was profiled, and TCRdb retains in-frame clones only, with some absent. The data show 35,000 or so clones, roughly four fifths seen once. The source was CD4+ or CD8+ T cells sorted from blood, collected in a trial of the OX40 agonist ivuxolimab. These receptors originate from an adult with an advanced solid tumor such as melanoma, head and neck, liver or kidney cancer. Both conserved end residues are trimmed from each CDR3. D genes are given only for firm matches. Clone size is shown for a subset of rows, as once, few, many or a class of expanded clone.

abundance: NA
d_gene: TRBD1
v_gene: TRBV6-1
len: 12
CDR3aa: ASKGQTNTGELF

abundance: NA
d_gene: TRBD2
v_gene: TRBV6-5
len: 13
CDR3aa: ASLAGSLNTGELF

abundance: NA
d_gene: NA
v_gene: TRBV30
len: 13
CDR3aa: AWTSGISGANVLT

abundance: NA
d_gene: NA
v_gene: TRBV7-8
len: 14
CDR3aa: ASSPRVGAGLYEQY

abundance: NA
d_gene: NA
v_gene: TRBV9
len: 14
CDR3aa: ASSVRQFSGANVLT

abundance: NA
d_gene: NA
v_gene: TRBV7-9
len: 16
CDR3aa: ASSFLHPLSSGANVLT

abundance: NA
d_gene: NA
v_gene: TRBV6-1
len: 10
CDR3aa: ASSEGDQPQH

abundance: NA
d_gene: NA
v_gene: TRBV29-1
len: 11
CDR3aa: SVVSGSNQPQH

abundance: NA
d_gene: TRBD2
v_gene: TRBV7-6
len: 15
CDR3aa: ATTEGLAGAKQETQY

abundance: NA
d_gene: NA
v_gene: TRBV2
len: 11
CDR3aa: ASSAPQTLKQY

abundance: NA
d_gene: NA
v_gene: TRBV2
len: 11
CDR3aa: ASSEGQVYGYT

abundance: NA
d_gene: NA
v_gene: TRBV5-6
len: 16
CDR3aa: ASSLRWGGTIKGSPLH

abundance: NA
d_gene: TRBD1
v_gene: TRBV5-1
len: 13
CDR3aa: ASSLEGTGGVIQY

abundance: NA
d_gene: NA
v_gene: TRBV28
len: 10
CDR3aa: ASSTQGSEAF

abundance: NA
d_gene: NA
v_gene: TRBV30
len: 12
CDR3aa: AWSEGYSYNEQF

abundance: once
d_gene: NA
v_gene: TRBV28
len: 11
CDR3aa: ASSLSRSNEQY

abundance: NA
d_gene: NA
v_gene: TRBV6-1
len: 11
CDR3aa: ASSERRGNIQY

abundance: once
d_gene: NA
v_gene: TRBV7-7
len: 13
CDR3aa: ASSLGRGSYNEQF

abundance: NA
d_gene: TRBD1
v_gene: TRBV19
len: 13
CDR3aa: ASSISGQGGGEQY

abundance: NA
d_gene: NA
v_gene: TRBV6-4
len: 13
CDR3aa: ASSLEASSYNEQF

abundance: NA
d_gene: TRBD2
v_gene: TRBV10-1
len: 11
CDR3aa: ASSGTSVYEQY

abundance: NA
d_gene: NA
v_gene: TRBV29-1
len: 9
CDR3aa: SVADEPTQY

abundance: NA
d_gene: NA
v_gene: TRBV19
len: 12
CDR3aa: ASSILARPNEAF

abundance: few
d_gene: NA
v_gene: TRBV6-5
len: 13
CDR3aa: ASSPNPGRYNEQF

abundance: NA
d_gene: TRBD1
v_gene: TRBV28
len: 16
CDR3aa: ASSLVRGPKGPNQPQH

abundance: NA
d_gene: TRBD2
v_gene: TRBV10-3
len: 13
CDR3aa: AITAGTSFYDEQF

abundance: NA
d_gene: NA
v_gene: TRBV6-1
len: 10
CDR3aa: ASMVAAWGYT

abundance: once
d_gene: NA
v_gene: TRBV6-6
len: 13
CDR3aa: ASTIAGANTGELF

abundance: NA
d_gene: TRBD2
v_gene: TRBV18
len: 12
CDR3aa: ASSPLAGVNEQF

abundance: NA
d_gene: NA
v_gene: TRBV18
len: 14
CDR3aa: ASSPQGLGTGNTIY

abundance: NA
d_gene: NA
v_gene: TRBV11-2
len: 17
CDR3aa: ASSLGGTRSPRASDTIY

abundance: NA
d_gene: TRBD1
v_gene: TRBV28
len: 13
CDR3aa: ATSSPSNRGSGYT

abundance: NA
d_gene: NA
v_gene: TRBV7-2
len: 13
CDR3aa: ASSLGGTNTGELF

abundance: NA
d_gene: NA
v_gene: TRBV5-4
len: 16
CDR3aa: ASSRSSRRASSYNEQF

abundance: NA
d_gene: TRBD1
v_gene: TRBV5-1
len: 13
CDR3aa: ASSQTGGAYYEQY

abundance: NA
d_gene: NA
v_gene: TRBV7-6
len: 15
CDR3aa: ASSRRGRSSYNSPLH

abundance: NA
d_gene: NA
v_gene: TRBV25-1
len: 13
CDR3aa: ASSRSRASTDTQY

abundance: NA
d_gene: NA
v_gene: TRBV6-1
len: 11
CDR3aa: ASSEMGNQPQH

abundance: few
d_gene: TRBD1
v_gene: TRBV6-1
len: 15
CDR3aa: ASSEAQGLGRGSEAF

abundance: medium-sized
d_gene: NA
v_gene: TRBV10-1
len: 15
CDR3aa: ASSESIGRRSTGELF